Listed here are 12 T cell receptor beta chains from one sample, sequenced in a study of shared clonotypes between healthy human individuals. Profiling relied on immunoSEQ multiplex PCR, and the TCRdb table lists in-frame clones only, not all of them. The sample contains fewer than 650,000 clones, around 78% of which appear only once. Sequences were obtained from PBMCs. These receptor sequences come from a middle-aged woman in good health. Some clones in this sample may be carry-over from other donors' samples.

To note about this clone: At one end, the junction sequence differs from germline, possibly due to a read error. The chain carries TRBV6-5 and TRBJ1-5, with D uncertain. The CDR3 runs 13 residues. Per the germline V gene, CDR1 is MNHEY and CDR2 is SVGAGI. CDR3 bases: TGTGTCAGCAGTCGAAGTAGCAATCAGCCCCAGCATTTT. As protein: CVSSRSSNQPQHF.

This sequence joins TRBV19 and TRBJ1-5; D is ambiguous. This CDR3 contains 14 residues. The V end was cut by 2 bases, the J end by 3 bases, with 8 bases between. The germline gives CDR1 LNHDA, CDR2 SQIVND (reference sequence). The CDR3 loop is CASSIRRLNQPQHF. The CDR3 DNA follows: TGTGCCAGTAGTATAAGGCGGCTCAATCAGCCCCAGCATTTT.

The rearrangement joins TRBV2 to TRBJ2-7; the D is unclear. The CDR3 is made up of 14 amino acids. V lost 4 bases and J lost 2, with 12 bases in between. CDR1 is SNHLY and CDR2 is FYNNEI in the germline V gene. The chain's CDR3 is CASSGRAAAYEQYF. CDR3 DNA sequence: TGTGCCAGCAGTGGAAGGGCGGCCGCCTACGAGCAGTACTTC.

CDR3 sequence (DNA): TGTGCCAGCAGCCTGGGGGGTTACTCACCCAAAAACATTCAGTACTTC. Translating it yields CASSLGGYSPKNIQYF. This chain links TRBV5-4 with TRBJ2-4, with D perhaps TRBD2 (6 bases). Trimming cost V 4 bases and J 2 bases, with 16 bases left between them. The germline gives CDR1 SGHNT, CDR2 YYREEE (reference sequence). This CDR3 has 16 amino acids. Filled out from reference TRBV5-4 and TRBJ2-4, the complete variable domain reads ETGVTQSPTHLIKTRGQQVTLRCSSQSGHNTVSWYQQALGQGPQFIFQYYREEENGRGNFPPRFSGLQFPNYSSELNVNALELDDSALYLCASSLGGYSPKNIQYFGAGTRLSVL.

The chain uses TRBV30 and TRBJ2-7; 10 nucleotides line up with TRBD1. The CDR3 extends over 15 amino acids. Germline CDR1 is GTSNPN and CDR2 is SVGIG (reference sequence). V was pared by 1 base and J by 5 bases, with 8 bases of the junction left unmatched. The CDR3 loop reads CAWSGPGTGDNEQYF. CDR3 DNA: TGTGCCTGGAGTGGCCCCGGGACAGGGGATAACGAGCAGTACTTC.

A single count supports this clone. The sample carries other DNA sequences with the same CDR3. The chain combines TRBV6-6 with TRBJ2-5, with D unresolved. The CDR3 is 11 residues long. The germline V gene encodes CDR1 MNHNY and CDR2 SVGAGI (reference sequence). V lost 2 bases, J lost 5 bases, and 3 bases lay in between. DNA for the CDR3: TGTGCCAGCAGTTACGGCGAGACCCAGTACTTC. Translated: CASSYGETQYF.

Details on this clone: Being one base from a much bigger clone, this may be a read error. This chain links TRBV5-6 with TRBJ1-1; D unresolved. The CDR3 loop spans 14 amino acids. CDR1 and CDR2 from the germline V gene are SGHDT and YYEEEE. Trimming removed 0 bases at V and 0 bases at J, with 6 bases between. CDR3 loop: CASSLGDMNTEAFF. CDR3 in DNA: TGTGCCAGCAGCTTGGGGGATATGAACACTGAAGCTTTCTTT.

The chain uses TRBV28 and TRBJ1-3; no reliable D call. The V end was cut by 2 bases, the J end by 0 bases, with 8 bases between. Germline V gives CDR1 MDHEN, CDR2 SYDVKM. The CDR3 is made up of 15 amino acids. CDR3 coding DNA: TGTGCCAGCAGTTTAGTCCGAAGCTCTGGAAACACCATATATTTT. Amino acids: CASSLVRSSGNTIYF.

This rearrangement joins TRBV10-3 to TRBJ2-7; the match to TRBD2 covers 11 bases. The CDR3 spans 14 residues. V gave up 6 bases and J gave up 3 bases; unmatched junction bases: 4. Germline assignment: CDR1 ENHRY and CDR2 SYGVKD. The CDR3 region is CAISQTSGIYEQYF. The CDR3 coding sequence is TGTGCCATCAGCCAGACTAGCGGGATCTACGAGCAGTACTTC.

The V call is TRBV11-1, the J call TRBJ1-1; D ambiguous. Germline V gives CDR1 SGHAT, CDR2 FQDESV (reference sequence). The CDR3 consists of 12 residues. Trimming removed 2 bases from V and 7 bases from J, with 8 bases in between. CDR3 sequence reads: CASSLFDGEAFF. CDR3 DNA sequence: TGTGCCAGCAGCTTATTCGACGGTGAAGCTTTCTTT.

CDR3 DNA sequence: TGTGCCAGCAGCCAATCACTCTTGGCTAGCGGGATTTACGAGCAGTACTTC. Amino acid sequence: CASSQSLLASGIYEQYF. The gene calls are TRBV14 and TRBJ2-7; 9 bases are a match to TRBD2. The germline CDR1 and CDR2 sequences are SGHDN and FVKESK. There are 17 residues in the CDR3. Trimming took 2 bases from V and 4 from J; bases not matched to a gene: 12.

The rearrangement joins TRBV7-6 to TRBJ1-1; weak D call: TRBD1 (5 bases). The CDR3 sequence is 17 residues long. Trimming shortened V by 1 base and J by 0 bases, and 15 bases separated the two germline ends. Germline lookup yields CDR1 SGHVS and CDR2 FNYEAQ. For the CDR3, the DNA is TGTGCCAGCAGCTTAGGGGGACCGAATAACATGAACACTGAAGCTTTCTTT. Translating it yields CASSLGGPNNMNTEAFF.